One and the same sample provided the 27 T cell receptor beta chains below, sequenced in a study of read filtering for tumor transcriptome and immune sequencing. This library used 300 to 450 ng RNA and molecular barcoded adaptors spanning alpha/delta and beta/gamma chains. TCRdb fed the reads into MiXCR, producing one record per CDR3 protein. The sample lists about 30,000 distinct CDR3 sequences; approximately 18% were seen once. Sequencing used a population of CD138-negative cells sorted from bone marrow. The receptors originated from a donor aged 40 or older with multiple myeloma.

This clonotype was observed at least ten times. The rearrangement joins TRBV20-1 to TRBJ1-2, with D hard to call. The CDR3 is made up of 14 amino acids. V was shortened by 0 bases and J by 0 bases, with 8 bases between the two germline ends. Looked up from germline, CDR1 is DFQATT and CDR2 is SNEGSKA (reference sequence). CDR3 region: CSAREGFPNYGYTF. DNA of the CDR3: TGCAGTGCTAGAGAAGGGTTCCCTAACTATGGCTACACCTTC.

In regard to this clonotype: This may arise from a read error, as a much more abundant clone is one base away. This chain uses TRBV30 with TRBJ2-7; 7 positions agree with TRBD1. CDR3 length: 11 residues. Germline V gene data show CDR1 as GTSNPN and CDR2 as SVGIG (reference sequence). J lost 3 bases, V lost 8 bases, and 4 bases had no gene match. CDR3 DNA sequence: TGTGCCAGGGCAGGGGGCTACGAGCAGTACTTC. This encodes CARAGGYEQYF.

This clonotype was counted at least ten times. The chain is built from TRBV18 and TRBJ1-1; D uncertain. This CDR3 comprises 12 residues. V was shortened by 3 bases and J by 1 base, with 3 bases between the two germline ends. Germline V lookup: CDR1 KGHSH, CDR2 LQKENI. Here the CDR3 DNA reads TGTGCCAGCTCACCGGGGAACACTGAAGCTTTCTTT. It encodes CASSPGNTEAFF.

The chain has TRBV20-1 and TRBJ1-4, with 7 bases fitting TRBD1. V lost 2 bases, J lost 8 bases, and 8 bases stayed unmatched. The germline V gene has CDR1 DFQATT and CDR2 SNEGSKA (reference sequence). The CDR3 runs to 14 residues. The CDR3 region is CSARFNRGREKLFF. The CDR3 region has the DNA TGCAGTGCTAGATTCAACAGGGGCCGAGAAAAACTGTTTTTT.

The V and J genes are TRBV11-2 and TRBJ2-7; D may match TRBD1 or TRBD2 (5 bases each). In germline, CDR1 is SGHAT, CDR2 FQNNGV. This CDR3 contains 15 residues. The V end was cut by 4 bases, the J end by 2 bases, with 15 bases between. CDR3 sequence: CASSSLGTVAYEQYF. As DNA, the CDR3 is TGTGCCAGCAGCTCATTGGGGACGGTCGCCTACGAGCAGTACTTC.

At least ten counts were recorded for this clonotype. The rearrangement joins TRBV5-1 to TRBJ2-1, with D maybe TRBD1 (7 bases). Germline CDR1 and CDR2: SGHRS and YFSETQ. CDR3 size: 14 residues. V was pared by 2 bases and J by 5 bases, with 11 bases between. The CDR3, as DNA: TGCGCCAGCAGCTTAGGCGGGACAGACAATGAGCAGTTCTTC. Translation: CASSLGGTDNEQFF.

This clonotype came up many times. CDR3 sequence: CASSQDWTGSYEQYF. The CDR3 nucleotides are TGTGCCAGCAGCCAAGATTGGACAGGATCATACGAGCAGTACTTC. This chain connects TRBV3-1 to TRBJ2-7, with TRBD1 matching 7 bases. The germline V gene encodes CDR1 LGHDT and CDR2 YNNKEL (reference sequence). Trimming at V came to 0 bases and at J to 4 bases, leaving 6 bases not matched to a gene. The CDR3 extends over 15 amino acids.

This clonotype has ten or more counts. The chain uses TRBV13 and TRBJ2-5; maybe TRBD1 (5 bases). The CDR3 loop spans 15 amino acids. V gave up 5 bases and J gave up 4 bases, with 17 bases separating them. Germline CDR1 is PRHDT and CDR2 is FYEKMQ (reference sequence). The CDR3 nucleotides read TGTGCCAGCAGCCCCGGCCAGGGTTCGGGAGAGACCCAGTACTTC. This codes for CASSPGQGSGETQYF.

In its sample, this clonotype was seen many times. J is TRBJ2-3 and V is TRBV6-5; TRBD1 aligns across 8 bases. There are 13 residues in the CDR3. The V gene's germline CDR1 is MNHEY and CDR2 SVGAGI. After removal of 11 bases from V and 1 base from J, the junction contained 5 bases not matched to a gene. The CDR3 loop is CAARGLGTDTQYF. The CDR3, as DNA: TGTGCCGCCAGGGGGCTTGGCACAGATACGCAGTATTTT.

Notes on this clonotype: Its ends do not fully match the called genes, so a read error is possible. J is TRBJ2-1 and V is TRBV2, with 9 nucleotides matching TRBD2. CDR1 is SNHLY and CDR2 is FYNNEI in the germline V gene. The CDR3 is 15 amino acids. CDR3 protein: CSSSPLAGPYNEQFF. The CDR3 region has the DNA TGTTCCAGCAGCCCTCTAGCGGGACCCTACAATGAGCAGTTTTTC. Filled out from reference TRBV2 and TRBJ2-1, the complete variable domain reads EPEVTQTPSHQVTQMGQEVILRCVPISNHLYFYWYRQILGQKVEFLVSFYNNEISEKSEIFDDQFSVERPDGSNFTLKIRSTKLEDSAMYFCSSSPLAGPYNEQFFGPGTRLTVL.

This clonotype was counted ten times or more. The chain uses TRBV12-3 or TRBV12-4 and TRBJ2-5; D possibly corresponds to TRBD1 (7 bases). The CDR3 is 14 residues long. Trimming took 5 bases from V and 2 from J, leaving 12 bases between them. The CDR3 DNA follows: TGTGCCAGCAGTCCGCGGGACAGACAAGAGACCCAGTACTTC. This sequence encodes CASSPRDRQETQYF.

There are many counts of this clonotype. This chain uses TRBV20-1 with TRBJ2-1; 8 bases agree with TRBD1. Germline CDR1 reads DFQATT; CDR2 reads SNEGSKA (reference sequence). V lost 5 bases to trimming and J lost 8 bases; unmatched junction nucleotides: 11. The CDR3 length is 14 residues. CDR3 sequence reads: CSARTGNGGDEQFF. The CDR3 DNA sequence: TGCAGTGCTCGGACAGGGAATGGGGGAGATGAGCAGTTCTTC.

This clonotype occurred many times. The gene calls are TRBV9 and TRBJ2-5, with 11 bases identical to TRBD2. V shed 0 bases, J shed 5 bases, and the junction held 3 bases outside the gene matches. This CDR3 region has 15 residues. Germline V CDR1 and CDR2: SGDLS, YYNGEE. The CDR3 nucleotides are TGTGCCAGCAGCGTAGAGCCTAGCGGGGGGGAGACCCAGTACTTC. This sequence encodes CASSVEPSGGETQYF.

This clonotype has at least ten counts. The chain joins TRBV4-1 to TRBJ2-3; D uncertain. CDR1 MGHRA and CDR2 YSYEKL come from the germline V gene. The CDR3 is 14 residues long. V dropped 1 base and J dropped 5 bases, with 10 bases sitting between them. The CDR3 here is CASSQGPGKDTQYF. The DNA of the CDR3 is TGCGCCAGCAGCCAAGGCCCGGGTAAAGATACGCAGTATTTT.

This clonotype has a count of ten or more. Here the CDR3 reads CASSLMPGQGLEQYF. The CDR3 DNA sequence: TGCGCCAGCAGCCTAATGCCGGGACAGGGGTTAGAGCAGTACTTC. V is TRBV5-1 and J is TRBJ2-7, with TRBD1 matching over 10 bases. This CDR3 contains 15 residues. V gave up 4 bases and J gave up 7 bases; unmatched junction bases: 11. Germline CDR1 reads SGHRS; CDR2 reads YFSETQ.

This clonotype came up many times. The V and J genes are TRBV2 and TRBJ2-7; 9 bases fit TRBD2. The CDR3 sequence is 14 residues long. Trimming removed 11 bases from V and 1 base from J; junction bases left unmatched: 9. Germline V CDR1 and CDR2: SNHLY, FYNNEI. This CDR3 reads CAGTPGLASYEQYF. The CDR3 DNA is TGTGCCGGAACTCCGGGACTAGCTTCCTACGAGCAGTACTTC.

In regard to this clonotype: Given a far larger clone just one base away, this is likely a sequencing read error. This chain uses TRBV3-1 with TRBJ1-6; a possible D gene is TRBD1 (5 bases). Germline CDR1 LGHDT, CDR2 YNNKEL (reference sequence). The CDR3 is 12 residues long. The CDR3 region is CASSQARGGASF. CDR3 DNA sequence: TGTGCCAGCAGCCAAGCCCGAGGAGGGGCTTCCTTT.

This clonotype was found many times. A read error may produce the germline difference seen at one junction end. The chain combines TRBV3-1 with TRBJ2-2; D possibly matches TRBD1 or TRBD2 (6 bases each). The length of the CDR3 is 17 residues. CDR1 and CDR2 (germline): LGHDT, YNNKEL (reference sequence). The CDR3 reads CASSQAGALLRPGELFF. The DNA of the CDR3 is TGTGCCAGCAGCCAAGCGGGGGCCTTACTACGTCCCGGGGAGCTGTTCTTT.

In its sample, this clonotype was seen many times. The rearrangement uses TRBV6-6 and TRBJ1-1; D is undetermined. CDR1 is MNHNY, CDR2 SVGAGI, per germline (reference sequence). The CDR3 runs 14 residues. V lost 2 bases and J 1 base, leaving 8 bases between the germline ends. For the CDR3, the DNA is TGTGCCAGCAGTTACGTCGCAGGGAACACTGAAGCTTTCTTT. It yields the protein CASSYVAGNTEAFF.

This clonotype is medium-sized. In DNA, the CDR3 is TGCGCCAGCAGCCAAGATCTAGCGGGAGGGAACGAGCAGTACTTC. As protein: CASSQDLAGGNEQYF. This chain connects TRBV4-1 to TRBJ2-7, with 12 bases matching TRBD2. CDR3 length equals 15 residues. Unmatched junction bases numbered 2, after V lost 0 bases and J lost 5 bases. Per germline, CDR1 MGHRA and CDR2 YSYEKL.

On this clonotype: Possible read error: a much larger clone is one base away. The CDR3 is CASREDTLNAGELFF. CDR3 DNA sequence: TGTGCCAGCAGGGAGGACACCCTGAACGCCGGGGAGCTGTTTTTT. The chain links TRBV5-5 to TRBJ2-2; D assignment may be TRBD1 or TRBD2 (5 bases each). The CDR3 length is 15 residues. Germline V gives CDR1 SGHKS, CDR2 YYEKEE (reference sequence).

This clonotype is deemed medium-sized. V usage is TRBV7-9 and J usage is TRBJ2-2, with D perhaps matching TRBD2 (6 bases). The CDR3 spans 15 residues. Germline V lookup: CDR1 SEHNR, CDR2 FQNEAQ (reference sequence). Trimming shortened V by 7 bases and J by 1 base, and 13 bases separated the two germline ends. The CDR3 DNA is TGTGCCAGCATCAGGGACTCGAGGAACACCGGGGAGCTGTTTTTT. It is translated as CASIRDSRNTGELFF. The full variable domain, with the rest looked up from reference TRBV7-9 and TRBJ2-2, is DTGVSQNPRHKITKRGQNVTFRCDPISEHNRLYWYRQTLGQGPEFLTYFQNEAQLEKSRLLSDRFSAERPKGSFSTLEIQRTEQGDSAMYLCASIRDSRNTGELFFGEGSRLTVL.

This clonotype came up many times. The rearrangement joins TRBV27 to TRBJ1-1; no definite D call. The germline V gene has CDR1 MNHEY and CDR2 SMNVEV (reference sequence). CDR3 length equals 16 residues. V lost 3 bases and J lost 1, with 15 bases in between. The CDR3 region has the DNA TGTGCCAGCAGTTTGTACGGAGCTGGGAGGAACACTGAAGCTTTCTTT. Its protein product is CASSLYGAGRNTEAFF.

This clonotype was counted ten times or more. A much larger clonotype is one base distant, so this may be a read error. The rearrangement uses TRBV19 and TRBJ2-1; TRBD2 aligns across 8 bases. The CDR3 sequence is 14 residues long. Looked up from germline, CDR1 is LNHDA and CDR2 is SQIVND (reference sequence). The CDR3 is CASSLTSAINGQFF. In nucleotides, the CDR3 is TGTGCCAGTAGTTTGACTAGCGCTATAAATGGGCAGTTCTTC. The full variable domain, in which reference TRBV19 and TRBJ2-1 provide the parts outside the CDR3, is DGGITQSPKYLFRKEGQNVTLSCEQNLNHDAMYWYRQDPGQGLRLIYYSQIVNDFQKGDIAEGYSVSREKKESFPLTVTSAQKNPTAFYLCASSLTSAINGQFFGPGTRLTVL.

This clonotype was observed at least ten times. J is TRBJ1-1 and V is TRBV3-1; 8 bases fit TRBD1. Germline V lookup: CDR1 LGHDT, CDR2 YNNKEL (reference sequence). V was clipped by 5 bases and J by 11 bases; unmatched bases: 16. The CDR3 covers 15 residues. The DNA for the CDR3 is TGTGCCAGCAGCACACAAGGACAGGGAGGTGGCGTGGCTTTCTTT. Translated: CASSTQGQGGGVAFF.

This clonotype appeared many times. This chain connects TRBV9 to TRBJ1-1; 9 nucleotides agree with TRBD1. The V gene end was trimmed by 2 bases and the J gene end by 8 bases; junction bases not matched to a gene: 1. Germline V gene sequence: CDR1 SGDLS, CDR2 YYNGEE. The CDR3 runs to 12 residues. The CDR3 DNA follows: TGTGCCAGCAGCGTTACAGGGGGCGAAGCTTTCTTT. Translating gives CASSVTGGEAFF.

At least ten counts were recorded for this clonotype. The chain joins TRBV30 to TRBJ2-3; tentative D call: TRBD2 (5 bases). Germline-derived CDR1 and CDR2 are GTSNPN and SVGIG (reference sequence). Trimming pared 2 bases from V and 6 bases from J, leaving 9 bases between. The CDR3 sequence is 12 residues long. The CDR3, as DNA: TGTGCCTGGAGTCCAGCGGTGGATACGCAGTATTTT. Translating it yields CAWSPAVDTQYF.